The 2 T cell receptor beta chains presented below share a single source sample, sequenced in a study of cytomegalovirus exposure and HLA in healthy donors. In the PCR, 60 Vbeta and 13 Jbeta primers were used. Data came from immunoSEQ multiplex PCR; TCRdb stores just in-frame clones and leaves some out. The sample has around 41,000 clones, roughly half seen once. The specimen was PBMCs. Every receptor here comes from a man aged 55 to 69 in good health and CMV-seronegative.

This chain uses TRBV6-5 with TRBJ1-5; D remains ambiguous. Trimming pared 6 bases from V and 6 bases from J, leaving 15 bases between. This CDR3 contains 14 residues. Germline assignment: CDR1 MNHEY and CDR2 SVGAGI. DNA for the CDR3: TGTGCCAGCAGCCTTCGGAGTATATCTCAGCCCCAGCATTTT. This sequence encodes CASSLRSISQPQHF.

The chain links TRBV2 to TRBJ2-7; TRBD2 matches at 7 bases. The CDR3 has 13 residues. Germline loops: CDR1 SNHLY, CDR2 FYNNEI. J lost 3 bases, V lost 1 base, and 0 bases had no gene match. CDR3: CASSEERGYEQYF. CDR3 nucleotide sequence: TGTGCCAGCAGTGAAGAGCGGGGCTACGAGCAGTACTTC.